This T cell receptor (beta chain) was captured in a study of T cell responses to AZD1222 COVID-19 vaccine. Whole-study results and caveats: Just a handful of people given AZD1222 tested seropositive at baseline.

Points on this clone: Antigen: not known.

The V and J ends lost 4 bases and 2 bases respectively, with 11 bases between them. Per germline, CDR1 SGHTA and CDR2 FQGNSA. The CDR3 loop spans 14 amino acids. The table came from immunoSEQ multiplex PCR; TCRdb's copy has only in-frame clones and leaves some out. Of about 140,000 clones in the sample, approximately 92% were seen once. The gene calls are TRBV7-2 and TRBJ2-5; D is perhaps TRBD2 (5 bases). The input for sequencing was peripheral blood, taken 28 days after the second AZD1222 dose. The sequence came from an adult who received the AZD1222 COVID-19 vaccine. The CDR3 reads CASSSRGIQETQYF. CDR3 in DNA: TGTGCCAGCAGCTCCCGGGGAATACAAGAGACCCAGTACTTC. Supplemented by reference TRBV7-2 and TRBJ2-5, the full variable domain reads GAGVSQSPSNKVTEKGKDVELRCDPISGHTALYWYRQSLGQGLEFLIYFQGNSAPDKSGLPSDRFSAERTGGSVSTLTIQRTQQEDSAVYLCASSSRGIQETQYFGPGTRLLVL.